This T cell receptor beta chain was sequenced for a study of T-cell reconstitution after alpha-beta-depleted transplantation in children. Study-wide results and limits: At around two months after transplant, the alpha-beta T cells were reportedly derived from several hundred expanded clones that came from non-depleted graft cells.

A few counts support this clonotype. The antigen is unknown. Preparation of the TCRbeta library was carried out with unique molecular identifiers. TCRdb reprocessed the PCR reads via MiXCR and lists one record per CDR3 protein. The table lists some 100,000 distinct CDR3 sequences, less than 20% of them singletons, with about 19% in the top ten. The germline V gene has CDR1 SGHRS and CDR2 YFSETQ. The CDR3 consists of 15 residues. V was clipped by 2 bases and J by 0 bases; unmatched bases: 1. Sequenced material: PBMCs, mostly from graft donor cells, taken 180 days after TCRalphabeta/CD19-depleted stem cell transplant. J is TRBJ2-5 and V is TRBV5-1; 10 bases are shared with TRBD2. The origin of this receptor is a male patient between 2 and 10 years old who had a stem cell transplant for acute lymphoblastic leukemia, so the T cells may come from the graft donor. The CDR3 here is CASSFSGGNQETQYF. The CDR3, as DNA: TGCGCCAGCAGCTTTAGCGGGGGGAACCAAGAGACCCAGTACTTC.